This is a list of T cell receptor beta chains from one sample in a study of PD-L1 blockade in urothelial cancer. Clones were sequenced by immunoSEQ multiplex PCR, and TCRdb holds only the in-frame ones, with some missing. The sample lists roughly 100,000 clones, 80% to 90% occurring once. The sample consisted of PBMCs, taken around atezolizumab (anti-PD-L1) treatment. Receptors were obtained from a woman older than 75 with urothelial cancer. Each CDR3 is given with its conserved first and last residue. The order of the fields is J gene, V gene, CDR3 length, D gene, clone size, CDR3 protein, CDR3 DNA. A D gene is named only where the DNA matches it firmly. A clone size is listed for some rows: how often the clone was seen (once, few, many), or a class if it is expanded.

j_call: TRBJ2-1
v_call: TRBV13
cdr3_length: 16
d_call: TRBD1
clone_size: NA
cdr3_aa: CASSPYGQGARNEQFF
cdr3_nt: TGTGCCAGCAGCCCCTATGGACAGGGGGCGCGCAATGAGCAGTTCTTC

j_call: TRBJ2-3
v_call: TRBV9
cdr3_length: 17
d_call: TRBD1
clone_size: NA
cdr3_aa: CASSVGQGSIQGDTQYF
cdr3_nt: TGTGCCAGCAGCGTAGGACAGGGGAGCATACAAGGAGATACGCAGTATTTT

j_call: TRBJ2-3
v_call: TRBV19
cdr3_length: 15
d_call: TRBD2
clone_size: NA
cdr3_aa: CASSLLAAPTDTQYF
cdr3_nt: TGTGCCAGTAGTTTACTAGCGGCACCCACAGATACGCAGTATTTT

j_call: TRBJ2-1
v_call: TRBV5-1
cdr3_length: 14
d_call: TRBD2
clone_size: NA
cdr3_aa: CASSPGTSGNEQFF
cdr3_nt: TGCGCCAGCAGCCCCGGGACTAGCGGCAATGAGCAGTTCTTC

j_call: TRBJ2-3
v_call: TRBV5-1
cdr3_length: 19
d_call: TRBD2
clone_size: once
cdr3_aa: CASSLRPPGLAGATDTQYF
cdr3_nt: TGCGCCAGCAGCTTGAGGCCTCCGGGACTAGCGGGAGCTACAGATACGCAGTATTTT

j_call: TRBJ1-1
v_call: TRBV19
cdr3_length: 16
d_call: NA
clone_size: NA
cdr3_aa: CASSIRVTGIIPEAFF
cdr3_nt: TGTGCCAGTAGTATCCGGGTTACAGGGATTATTCCTGAAGCTTTCTTT

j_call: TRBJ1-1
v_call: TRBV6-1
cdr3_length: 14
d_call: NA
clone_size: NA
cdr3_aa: CASSETRLNTEAFF
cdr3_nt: TGTGCCAGCAGTGAAACGCGCCTGAACACTGAAGCTTTCTTT

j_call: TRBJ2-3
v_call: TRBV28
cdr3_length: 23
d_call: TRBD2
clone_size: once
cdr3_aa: CASSSLVLAGGLWAPTSTDTQYF
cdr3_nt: TGTGCCAGCAGTTCCCTTGTGCTAGCGGGAGGGCTCTGGGCCCCCACTAGCACAGATACGCAGTATTTT

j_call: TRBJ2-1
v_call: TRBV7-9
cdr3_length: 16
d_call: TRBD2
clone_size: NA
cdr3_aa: CASSLLAAGAYNEQFF
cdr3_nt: TGTGCCAGCAGCCTACTAGCGGCGGGCGCCTACAATGAGCAGTTCTTC

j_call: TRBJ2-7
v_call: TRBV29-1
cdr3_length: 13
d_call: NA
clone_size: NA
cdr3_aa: CSVQFLGGYEQYF
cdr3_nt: TGCAGCGTTCAGTTCTTAGGGGGCTACGAGCAGTACTTC

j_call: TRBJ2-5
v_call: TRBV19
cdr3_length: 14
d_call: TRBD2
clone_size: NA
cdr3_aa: CASSMGGDQETQYF
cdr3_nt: TGTGCCAGTAGTATGGGGGGGGACCAAGAGACCCAGTACTTC

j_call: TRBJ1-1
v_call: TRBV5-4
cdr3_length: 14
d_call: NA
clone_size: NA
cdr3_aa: CASRFEGGNTEAFF
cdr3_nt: TGTGCCAGCAGGTTTGAGGGCGGGAACACTGAAGCTTTCTTT

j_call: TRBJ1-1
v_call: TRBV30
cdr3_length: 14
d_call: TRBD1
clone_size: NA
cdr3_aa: CAWDTGTDNTEAFF
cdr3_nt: TGTGCCTGGGACACAGGGACAGACAACACTGAAGCTTTCTTT

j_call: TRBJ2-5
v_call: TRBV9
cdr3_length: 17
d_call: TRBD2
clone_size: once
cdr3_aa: CASSPGTSGRAPETQYF
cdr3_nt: TGTGCCAGCAGCCCAGGGACTAGCGGGAGGGCCCCAGAGACCCAGTACTTC

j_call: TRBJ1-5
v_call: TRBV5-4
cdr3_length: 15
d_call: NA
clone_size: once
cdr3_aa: CASSPAQGSNQPQHF
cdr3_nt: TGTGCCAGCAGCCCGGCCCAGGGAAGCAATCAGCCCCAGCATTTT

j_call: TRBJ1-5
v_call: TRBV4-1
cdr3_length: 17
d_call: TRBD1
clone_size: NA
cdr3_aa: CASSQDVDRGGNQPQHF
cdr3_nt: TGCGCCAGCAGCCAAGATGTGGACAGGGGGGGCAATCAGCCCCAGCATTTT

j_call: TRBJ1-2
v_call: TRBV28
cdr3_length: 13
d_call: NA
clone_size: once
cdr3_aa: CASWGGQGRGYTF
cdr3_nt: TGTGCCAGTTGGGGGGGGCAGGGACGAGGCTACACCTTC

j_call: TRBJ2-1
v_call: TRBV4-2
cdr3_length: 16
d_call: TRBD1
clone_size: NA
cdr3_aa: CASSPKGTGDYNEQFF
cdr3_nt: TGTGCCAGCAGCCCAAAAGGGACAGGAGACTACAATGAGCAGTTCTTC